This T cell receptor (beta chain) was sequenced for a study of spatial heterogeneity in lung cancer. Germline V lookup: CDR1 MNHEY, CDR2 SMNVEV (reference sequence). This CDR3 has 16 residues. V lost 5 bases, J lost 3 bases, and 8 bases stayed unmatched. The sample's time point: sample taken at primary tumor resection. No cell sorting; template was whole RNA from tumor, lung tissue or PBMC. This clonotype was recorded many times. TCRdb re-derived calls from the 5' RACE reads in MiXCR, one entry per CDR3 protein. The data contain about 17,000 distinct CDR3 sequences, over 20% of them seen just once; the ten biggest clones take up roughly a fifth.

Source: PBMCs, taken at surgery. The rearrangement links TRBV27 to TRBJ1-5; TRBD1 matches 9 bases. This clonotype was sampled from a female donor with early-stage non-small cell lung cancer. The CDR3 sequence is CASSPLGQGNNQPQHF. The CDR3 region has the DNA TGTGCCAGCAGTCCACTAGGACAGGGGAACAATCAGCCCCAGCATTTT.